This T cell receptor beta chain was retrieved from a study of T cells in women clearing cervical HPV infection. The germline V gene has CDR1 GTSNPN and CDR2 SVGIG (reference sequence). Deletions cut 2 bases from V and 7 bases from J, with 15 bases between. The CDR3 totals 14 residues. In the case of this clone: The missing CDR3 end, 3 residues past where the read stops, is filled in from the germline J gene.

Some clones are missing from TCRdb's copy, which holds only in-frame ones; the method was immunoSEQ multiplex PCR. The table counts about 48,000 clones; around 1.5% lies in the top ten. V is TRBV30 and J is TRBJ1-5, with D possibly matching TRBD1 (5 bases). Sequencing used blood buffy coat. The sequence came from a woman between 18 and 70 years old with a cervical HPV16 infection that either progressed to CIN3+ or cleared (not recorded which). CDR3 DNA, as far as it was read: TGTGCCTGGAGTCGGGGGGGAGGGAGGCAGCCC. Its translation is CAWSRGGGRQP. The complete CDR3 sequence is CAWSRGGGRQPQHF.